This T cell receptor beta chain was recorded in a study of graft-versus-host responses after intestinal transplantation. This CDR3 is built from 15 residues. V shed 2 bases and J 4 bases; nucleotides not matched to a gene: 6. The V gene's germline CDR1 is MDHEN and CDR2 SYDVKM. Graft tissue was processed to release intraepithelial and lamina propria lymphocytes. Assay used: immunoSEQ multiplex PCR; TCRdb lists only in-frame clones, some missing. The sample gives some 17,000 clones, 82% of which show up once; 5% to 6% is in the top ten. The genes are TRBV28 and TRBJ2-7; TRBD2 aligns across 9 bases. The specimen was ileum tissue, collected 17 days after transplant. This clonotype was obtained from a human patient who received an intestinal transplant, so some T cells may come from the graft donor. CDR3 nucleotides: TGTGCCAGCAGTTTAGTAATAGCGGGAGTATACGAGCAGTACTTC. Translated: CASSLVIAGVYEQYF. Drawing the rest from reference TRBV28 and TRBJ2-7, the complete variable domain is DVKVTQSSRYLVKRTGEKVFLECVQDMDHENMFWYRQDPGLGLRLIYFSYDVKMKEKGDIPEGYSVSREKKERFSLILESASTNQTSMYLCASSLVIAGVYEQYFGPGTRLTVT.